This is a list of T cell receptor beta chains from one sample in a study of blood T cell repertoires in COVID-19. Produced via immunoSEQ multiplex PCR; TCRdb's table is partial and in-frame only. In the table there are some 110,000 clones, about 82% of which are singletons. Sequencing input: peripheral blood. All receptors come from a man in his sixties with active or convalescent COVID-19. CDR3s include the opening cysteine and the closing phenylalanine or tryptophan. Each record gives: clone size, CDR3 length, J gene, D gene, V gene, CDR3 DNA, CDR3 protein. The D gene is left open where the match is weak. Clone size, where shown, is once, few, many, or a class for clones that have expanded.

size: -
length: 12
J: TRBJ1-5
D: -
V: TRBV20-1
DNA: TGCAGTGCTAGTACGGGGGATCAGCCCCAGCATTTT
CDR3: CSASTGDQPQHF

size: -
length: 11
J: TRBJ1-2
D: -
V: TRBV20-1
DNA: TGCAGTGCTAGAGATCCTTATGGCTACACCTTC
CDR3: CSARDPYGYTF

size: once
length: 14
J: TRBJ2-7
D: -
V: TRBV7-9
DNA: TGTGCCAGCAGCTTACTAGGATCCGCCTACGAGCAGTACTTC
CDR3: CASSLLGSAYEQYF

size: many
length: 13
J: TRBJ1-5
D: -
V: TRBV6-4
DNA: TGTGCCAGCAGTGTTGGGCTCAATCAGCCCCAGCATTTT
CDR3: CASSVGLNQPQHF

size: -
length: 15
J: TRBJ1-5
D: TRBD1
V: TRBV10-3
DNA: TGTGCCATCAGCCGGACAGGGGGTACCAATCAGCCCCAGCATTTT
CDR3: CAISRTGGTNQPQHF

size: few
length: 11
J: TRBJ1-5
D: -
V: TRBV18
DNA: TGTGCCAGCTCCTTGTGTCAGCCCCAGCATTTT
CDR3: CASSLCQPQHF

size: -
length: 13
J: TRBJ1-5
D: -
V: TRBV2
DNA: TGTGCCAGCAGTGAGGCCCAGGGCTCGCCCCAGCATTTT
CDR3: CASSEAQGSPQHF

size: -
length: 15
J: TRBJ2-5
D: TRBD2
V: TRBV5-5
DNA: TGTGCCAGCAGCTCGGGACTAGCGGGACAAGAGACCCAGTACTTC
CDR3: CASSSGLAGQETQYF

size: few
length: 13
J: TRBJ1-1
D: TRBD1
V: TRBV6-5
DNA: TGTGCCAGCACCGATCAAGGGGGCAGAAAAGCTTTCTTT
CDR3: CASTDQGGRKAFF

size: -
length: 13
J: TRBJ2-7
D: -
V: TRBV4-1
DNA: TGCGCCAGCAGATCTGAGCGTACCTACGAGCAGTACTTC
CDR3: CASRSERTYEQYF

size: -
length: 14
J: TRBJ2-3
D: -
V: TRBV14
DNA: TGTGCCAGCAGCGCTGGGACTCCTCAGCGAGAGCAGTATTTT
CDR3: CASSAGTPQREQYF

size: -
length: 16
J: TRBJ2-1
D: -
V: TRBV5-4
DNA: TGTGCCAGCAGCCTCGACAGGCCCAGCTCCTACAATGAGCAGTTCTTC
CDR3: CASSLDRPSSYNEQFF

size: -
length: 11
J: TRBJ1-1
D: -
V: TRBV5-4
DNA: TGTGCCAGCAGCTCTGACACTGAAGCTTTCTTT
CDR3: CASSSDTEAFF

size: few
length: 14
J: TRBJ1-1
D: -
V: TRBV6-2/TRBV6-3
DNA: TGTGCCAGCAGTTACGAACGGGGTTTTCGGGAAGCTTTCTTT
CDR3: CASSYERGFREAFF

size: -
length: 15
J: TRBJ2-1
D: TRBD2
V: TRBV10-3
DNA: TGTGCCATCAGTGAGACTAGCGGGAGGCGGAATGAGCAGTTCTTC
CDR3: CAISETSGRRNEQFF

size: -
length: 14
J: TRBJ1-1
D: -
V: TRBV5-5
DNA: TGTGCCCGCACCTTGGGGGGGGGTCCGACTGAAGCTTTCTTT
CDR3: CARTLGGGPTEAFF

size: -
length: 16
J: TRBJ2-7
D: TRBD1
V: TRBV4-2
DNA: TGTGCCAGCAGCCAAGTGAGGGGACAGGGGGCAGACGAGCAGTACTTC
CDR3: CASSQVRGQGADEQYF

size: -
length: 13
J: TRBJ1-5
D: -
V: TRBV2
DNA: TGTGCCAGCAAGGGGGGGCGGAATCAGCCCCAGCATTTT
CDR3: CASKGGRNQPQHF

size: -
length: 12
J: TRBJ2-1
D: -
V: TRBV29-1
DNA: TGCAGCGTTGACACCCAGGGCAATGAGCAGTTCTTC
CDR3: CSVDTQGNEQFF

size: few
length: 16
J: TRBJ2-7
D: -
V: TRBV4-3
DNA: TGCGCCAGCAGCCAAGGTGCCTCGACAGGCTCCCCCGAGCAGTACTTC
CDR3: CASSQGASTGSPEQYF

size: -
length: 15
J: TRBJ2-7
D: -
V: TRBV3-1/TRBV3-2
DNA: TGTGCCAGCAGCTCAACCGGGACAATCACCTACGAGCAGTACTTC
CDR3: CASSSTGTITYEQYF

size: -
length: 13
J: TRBJ2-7
D: TRBD2
V: TRBV28
DNA: TGTGCCAGCAGTTGGCTAGCGGGAGGGCCGCAGTACTTC
CDR3: CASSWLAGGPQYF

size: -
length: 15
J: TRBJ1-2
D: TRBD1
V: TRBV24-1
DNA: TGTGCCACCAGTGAATACGGGACAGGGGAGGATGGCTACACCTTC
CDR3: CATSEYGTGEDGYTF

size: -
length: 15
J: TRBJ2-3
D: TRBD1
V: TRBV5-4
DNA: TGTGCCAGCAGCTTGTTCAGGGGGCCCACAGATACGCAGTATTTT
CDR3: CASSLFRGPTDTQYF

size: -
length: 15
J: TRBJ2-1
D: TRBD2
V: TRBV3-1/TRBV3-2
DNA: TGTGCCAGCAGCCAAGGGACTAGCGAAAACAATGAGCAGTTCTTC
CDR3: CASSQGTSENNEQFF

size: -
length: 15
J: TRBJ1-2
D: -
V: TRBV23-1
DNA: TGCGCCAGCAGTCAATCGGGGAGTGCTAACTATGGCTACACCTTC
CDR3: CASSQSGSANYGYTF

size: -
length: 13
J: TRBJ1-4
D: -
V: TRBV5-6
DNA: TGTGCCAGCAGCTTAGGGGTGCGTGAAAAACTGTTTTTT
CDR3: CASSLGVREKLFF

size: -
length: 16
J: TRBJ2-1
D: -
V: TRBV6-6
DNA: TGTGCCAGCAGTTACTCGACCAGGGTTGATTACAATGAGCAGTTCTTC
CDR3: CASSYSTRVDYNEQFF

size: once
length: 16
J: TRBJ2-5
D: -
V: TRBV11-1
DNA: TGTGCCAGCAGCTTACGGCAGGGCGTCGAACAAGAGACCCAGTACTTC
CDR3: CASSLRQGVEQETQYF

size: -
length: 15
J: TRBJ1-2
D: -
V: TRBV3-1/TRBV3-2
DNA: TGTGCCAGCAGCCAAGATGGGGCAGGCTCCTATGGCTACACCTTC
CDR3: CASSQDGAGSYGYTF

size: few
length: 14
J: TRBJ2-5
D: -
V: TRBV9
DNA: TGTGCCAGCAGCGTAGGGGCAGACCAAGAGACCCAGTACTTC
CDR3: CASSVGADQETQYF

size: -
length: 15
J: TRBJ1-5
D: -
V: TRBV6-6
DNA: TGTGCCAGCAGTTACGGGGGGGCCGGCAATCAGCCCCAGCATTTT
CDR3: CASSYGGAGNQPQHF

size: -
length: 15
J: TRBJ2-3
D: TRBD1
V: TRBV6-1
DNA: TGTGCCAGCAGTGAGAACGGACAGGGTGCAGATACGCAGTATTTT
CDR3: CASSENGQGADTQYF

size: -
length: 15
J: TRBJ2-7
D: -
V: TRBV18
DNA: TGTGCCAGCTCACATAGGGACAAGGGGGACTACGAGCAGTACTTC
CDR3: CASSHRDKGDYEQYF

size: few
length: 11
J: TRBJ2-7
D: -
V: TRBV29-1
DNA: TGCAGCGTTGGCGGATCCTACGAGCAGTACTTC
CDR3: CSVGGSYEQYF

size: -
length: 15
J: TRBJ1-6
D: TRBD1
V: TRBV2
DNA: TGTGCTAGCAAAACCCGGACAGGGGAGGATTCACCCCTCCACTTT
CDR3: CASKTRTGEDSPLHF

size: -
length: 15
J: TRBJ2-1
D: TRBD2
V: TRBV4-1
DNA: TGCGCCAGCAGCCAAGGGCTAGCGGGGCCTCGGAGGCAGTTCTTC
CDR3: CASSQGLAGPRRQFF

size: -
length: 14
J: TRBJ1-2
D: -
V: TRBV6-5
DNA: TGTGCCAGCAGCCCCACCGCCGGGGGTGGGGGCTACACCTTC
CDR3: CASSPTAGGGGYTF

size: once
length: 16
J: TRBJ2-4
D: -
V: TRBV7-9
DNA: TGTGCCAGCAGCTTAGATGGCGGATTAGCCAAAAACATTCAGTACTTC
CDR3: CASSLDGGLAKNIQYF

size: -
length: 14
J: TRBJ2-5
D: -
V: TRBV29-1
DNA: TGCAGCGTTGACGCGGGGCGGGGGCCAGAGACCCAGTACTTC
CDR3: CSVDAGRGPETQYF

size: -
length: 14
J: TRBJ2-3
D: -
V: TRBV28
DNA: TGTGCCAGCAGTTCCTTACTAAATACCCATACGCAGTATTTT
CDR3: CASSSLLNTHTQYF

size: -
length: 14
J: TRBJ2-7
D: -
V: TRBV19
DNA: TGTGCCAGTCAGGCCAGGGGCTTCTCCTACGAGCAGTACTTC
CDR3: CASQARGFSYEQYF

size: -
length: 13
J: TRBJ1-2
D: TRBD1
V: TRBV7-2
DNA: TGTGCCAGCAGCTTGACAGGGGACTATGGCTACACCTTC
CDR3: CASSLTGDYGYTF

size: -
length: 14
J: TRBJ2-1
D: -
V: TRBV6-5
DNA: TGTGCCACCACTAACTTTTCTTCCTACAATGAGCAGTTCTTC
CDR3: CATTNFSSYNEQFF

size: -
length: 16
J: TRBJ1-3
D: -
V: TRBV5-1
DNA: TGCGCCAGCAGCGGGGTAGAACAGGGCGGAAGAAACACCATATATTTT
CDR3: CASSGVEQGGRNTIYF

size: -
length: 13
J: TRBJ2-1
D: TRBD2
V: TRBV7-9
DNA: TGTGCCAGCAGCTTACCTAGCGGCAATGAGCAGTTCTTC
CDR3: CASSLPSGNEQFF

size: -
length: 16
J: TRBJ2-3
D: TRBD2
V: TRBV5-1
DNA: TGCGCCAGCAGCTTTTCAGCGGGAGGTTCCCCAGATACGCAGTATTTT
CDR3: CASSFSAGGSPDTQYF